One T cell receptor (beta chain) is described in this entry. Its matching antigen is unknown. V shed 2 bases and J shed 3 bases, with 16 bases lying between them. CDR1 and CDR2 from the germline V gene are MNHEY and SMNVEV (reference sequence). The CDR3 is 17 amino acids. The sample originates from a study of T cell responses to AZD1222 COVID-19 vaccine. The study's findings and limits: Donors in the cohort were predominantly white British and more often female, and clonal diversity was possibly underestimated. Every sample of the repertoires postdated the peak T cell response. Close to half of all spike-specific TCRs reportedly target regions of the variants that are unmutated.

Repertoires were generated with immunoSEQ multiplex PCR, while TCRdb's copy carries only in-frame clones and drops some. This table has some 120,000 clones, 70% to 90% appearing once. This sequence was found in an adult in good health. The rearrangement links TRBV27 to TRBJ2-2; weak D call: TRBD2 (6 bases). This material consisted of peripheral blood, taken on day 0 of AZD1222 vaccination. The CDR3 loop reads CASSLIPWRDDTGELFF. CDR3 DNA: TGTGCCAGCAGTTTAATCCCTTGGCGGGACGACACCGGGGAGCTGTTTTTT.